This T cell receptor beta chain was retrieved from a study of blood T cell repertoires in COVID-19. Looking at the study overall: The samples span acute and convalescent COVID-19 from the United States, Italy and Spain.

Donors were grouped by their self-reported clinical history. What the recovered Cohort 3 donors had was two negative PCRs, clearance, or symptom resolution. Authors' analysis steps: Estimates of nucleated cell counts were drawn from the amplification of reference gene primers. Only in-frame clones appear in the TCRdb table, and some are missing; sequencing was by immunoSEQ multiplex PCR. Clone size and V and J calls were adopted from that table, with D and trimming inferred from the DNA. The table records a few hundred thousand clones, 84% of them present only once. Germline-derived CDR1 and CDR2 are KGHSH and LQKENI. V was trimmed by 3 bases and J by 5 bases, leaving 10 bases between them. The CDR3 runs 13 residues.

The rearrangement uses TRBV18 and TRBJ1-2, with D unresolved. The sample taken for sequencing was PBMCs or T cells enriched from blood (not recorded which). This clonotype originated in a man aged 50-60 years who had recovered from COVID-19. The CDR3 loop reads CASSPQERYGYTF. In DNA form, the CDR3 reads TGTGCCAGCTCACCTCAGGAGCGGTATGGCTACACCTTC.